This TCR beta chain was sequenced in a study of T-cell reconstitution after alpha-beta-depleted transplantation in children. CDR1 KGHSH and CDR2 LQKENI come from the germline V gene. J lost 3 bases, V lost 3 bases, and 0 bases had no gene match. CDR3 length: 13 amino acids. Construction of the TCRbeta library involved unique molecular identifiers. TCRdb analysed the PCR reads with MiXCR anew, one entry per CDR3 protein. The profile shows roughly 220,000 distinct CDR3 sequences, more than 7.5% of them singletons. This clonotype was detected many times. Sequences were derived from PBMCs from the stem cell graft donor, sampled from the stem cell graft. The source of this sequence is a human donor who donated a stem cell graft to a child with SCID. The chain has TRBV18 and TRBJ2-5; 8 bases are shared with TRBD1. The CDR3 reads CASSPTGEETQYF. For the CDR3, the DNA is TGTGCCAGCTCACCGACAGGGGAAGAGACCCAGTACTTC.